This paragraph covers one T cell receptor (beta chain) sequence. Its antigen has not been determined. No base quality information exists; no much larger clone differs at one position. The data stem from a study of OX40 agonist ivuxolimab in advanced cancers. Some background on the complete study: Ivuxolimab was an agonistic, fully human IgG2 monoclonal antibody directed against OX40 (CD134), a costimulatory receptor. Intravenous ivuxolimab was administered to patients every 2 weeks at six dose levels: 0.01, 0.1, 0.3, 1.5, 3 and 10 mg/kg. Of the approximately 50 dose-escalation patients, hepatocellular carcinoma was present in about 20, melanoma in around 15, renal cell carcinoma in 9 and head and neck cancer in 9. A male proportion of around 80% and a mean age of approximately 62 years, ranging from 23 to 79, were recorded for the dose-escalation cohort. Peripheral TCRbeta sequencing was intended to test whether TCR sequence diversity was altered and clonal T-cell expansion was caused by ivuxolimab. Partial responses were achieved by three dose-escalation patients, of whom one had hepatocellular carcinoma and two had cutaneous melanoma. The monotherapy dose-escalation portion (N of about 52 patients) of the phase I ivuxolimab trial is reported in the paper. Prior anti-PD-1, anti-PD-L1 or anti-CTLA-4 therapy was permitted, and 40% to 50% of dose-escalation patients had received checkpoint inhibitors. Points the paper makes about the study in general: The antigen specificity of the peripheral T cells that underwent clonal expansion was not determined. In the 0.1-3.0 mg/kg groups, partial responders were among the patients with the lowest normalized peripheral clonal expansion, particularly in CD8+ T cells. On average, CD8+ T cells showed more expanded clones than CD4+ T cells after ivuxolimab. Low levels of normalized T-cell clonal expansion were also seen in some patients who did not respond. At doses of 0.1 to 3.0 mg/kg, clonal expansion of both CD4+ and CD8+ blood T cells was observed from baseline to week 6.

Genomic DNA was extracted from sorted cells for sequencing of the TCRbeta CDR3 region. The immunoSEQ Assay was used to sequence the TCRbeta CDR3 regions. This is the immuneACCESS table as TCRdb keeps it, with only in-frame sequences that have V and J called. A part of the clones is gone; compared with another copy, unresolved V genes explain less than half, and the rest is unexplained. The sample has fewer than 55,000 clones on record, over 70% of them singletons. The top ten constitute under 2% of the sample. The trial excluded patients who had a history of autoimmune disease or were on systemic immunosuppression. Peripheral blood for TCR sequencing was collected from all dose cohorts at baseline, on cycle 4 day 1, and on cycle 7 day 1. The samples were taken from a phase I, first-in-human, multicenter, open-label dose-escalation trial of ivuxolimab. Adults with locally advanced or metastatic melanoma, renal cell, hepatocellular, or head and neck squamous cell carcinoma were enrolled in the trial. Before TCR sequencing, CD4+ T cells and CD8+ T cells were sorted from peripheral blood as separate populations.

The sample was CD4+ or CD8+ T cells sorted from blood, taken in a trial of the OX40 agonist ivuxolimab. This receptor was taken from an adult with an advanced solid tumor such as melanoma, head and neck, liver or kidney cancer.

The CDR3 region has the sequence CASSLTVSTDTQYF. The DNA sequence is as follows: TGTGCCAGCAGTTTAACAGTTAGCACAGATACGCAGTATTTT. The chain joins TRBV27 to TRBJ2-3, with no confidently assigned D gene. The CDR3 starts with the cysteine, ends with the phenylalanine, and has 14 residues. CDR3 DNA only is kept here, 42 bases in frame from base 1. V gives up 2 bases and J gives up 0 bases, and the segment between their germline ends measures 6 bases. The germline V gene (reference sequence) provides CDR1 MNHEY and CDR2 SMNVEV.